The rows below give T cell receptor beta chains drawn from one sample of a study of beta chain features in type 1 diabetes. Sequencing used immunoSEQ multiplex PCR; TCRdb keeps in-frame clones, though not all of them. The sample holds approximately 50,000 clones, around 60% seen once. The sequenced material came from stem cell memory CD4+ T cells from blood. The receptors derive from a woman aged 25 to 39 with type 1 diabetes. Both conserved end residues are part of each CDR3. Each record gives: clone size, J gene, V gene, D gene, CDR3 DNA, CDR3 protein. A D gene is named only where the DNA matches it firmly. For some rows the clone size is stated as once, few or many, or as a class when expanded; others skip it.

NA | TRBJ1-4 | TRBV2 | TRBD1 | TGTGCCAGCCAAAGCCGGGGACAGCCAAATGAAAAACTGTTTTTT | CASQSRGQPNEKLFF
once | TRBJ1-4 | TRBV5-1 | NA | TGCGCCAGCAGCTTCGGAGGGGCCGGCAATGAAAAACTGTTTTTT | CASSFGGAGNEKLFF
NA | TRBJ2-2 | TRBV28 | TRBD2 | TGTGCCAGCAGTGATGTTAGCGGGACGACTAACACCGGGGAGCTGTTTTTT | CASSDVSGTTNTGELFF
NA | TRBJ2-7 | TRBV16 | NA | TGTGCCAGCAGCCAATCGCGTCCAACAGACTACGAGCAGTACTTC | CASSQSRPTDYEQYF
NA | TRBJ2-7 | TRBV28 | TRBD2 | TGTGCCAGCAGTTTAGGTAGCGGGAGGTACTACGAGCAGTACTTC | CASSLGSGRYYEQYF
NA | TRBJ2-7 | TRBV18 | TRBD2 | TGTGCCAGCTCACCACTAGCGGGAGAGGCCCACGAGCAGTACTTC | CASSPLAGEAHEQYF
NA | TRBJ1-2 | TRBV18 | TRBD1 | TGTGCCAGCTCCCGGGACAGCTATGGCTACACCTTC | CASSRDSYGYTF
NA | TRBJ2-7 | TRBV27 | TRBD2 | TGTGCCAGCAGCGACCTAGCGGCCGGCAAACGGGAGCAGTACTTC | CASSDLAAGKREQYF
NA | TRBJ2-1 | TRBV20-1 | NA | TGCAGTGTTGACTCCCGGGAGCAGTTCTTC | CSVDSREQFF
NA | TRBJ1-1 | TRBV9 | TRBD1 | TGTGCCAGCAGCGTATCGACAGGGAGCACTGAAGCTTTCTTT | CASSVSTGSTEAFF
NA | TRBJ2-3 | TRBV28 | TRBD2 | TGTGCCAGCAGCTGGACTAGCGGGAACCCAGATACGCAGTATTTT | CASSWTSGNPDTQYF
NA | TRBJ2-7 | TRBV5-6 | TRBD1 | TGTGCCAGCAGGACTCGACAGGGTTCCTACGAGCAGTACTTC | CASRTRQGSYEQYF
NA | TRBJ1-2 | TRBV18 | NA | TGTGCCAGCTCACCTCGGAGCCGGAGCTATGGCTACACCTTC | CASSPRSRSYGYTF
NA | TRBJ2-1 | TRBV30 | TRBD2 | TGTGCCTGGAACCCGGGACTAGCGGGAGCCAATGAGCAGTTCTTC | CAWNPGLAGANEQFF
NA | TRBJ2-3 | TRBV5-1 | NA | TGCGCCAGCAGCCCGGGACTGATTACAGATACGCAGTATTTT | CASSPGLITDTQYF
few | TRBJ2-4 | TRBV11-2 | TRBD2 | TGTGCCAGCAGCCCCGGGACTAGCCGGAACATTCAGTACTTC | CASSPGTSRNIQYF
NA | TRBJ2-5 | TRBV28 | TRBD1 | TGTGCCAGCAGCCCCTCGGACAGGGAGGAGACCCAGTACTTC | CASSPSDREETQYF
once | TRBJ2-4 | TRBV2 | NA | TGTGCCAGCAACGGGAGAACCAAAAACATTCAGTACTTC | CASNGRTKNIQYF
few | TRBJ1-2 | TRBV18 | NA | TGTGCCAGCTCACCAGGCAGGGATAACTATGGCTACACCTTC | CASSPGRDNYGYTF
few | TRBJ2-7 | TRBV15 | NA | TGTGCCACCAGCAGATCCGGGAGATCCTACGAGCAGTACTTC | CATSRSGRSYEQYF
NA | TRBJ2-7 | TRBV5-1 | NA | TGCGCCAGCAGCTTGTATCAGGGTTACTCCTACGAGCAGTACTTC | CASSLYQGYSYEQYF
few | TRBJ1-1 | TRBV18 | NA | TGTGCCAGCTCACCACCCCCGGGAACTGAAGCTTTCTTT | CASSPPPGTEAFF
NA | TRBJ2-1 | TRBV12-5 | TRBD2 | TGTGCTAGTGGTTTGGTACTACGGGAGGGGCGCAATGAGCAGTTCTTC | CASGLVLREGRNEQFF